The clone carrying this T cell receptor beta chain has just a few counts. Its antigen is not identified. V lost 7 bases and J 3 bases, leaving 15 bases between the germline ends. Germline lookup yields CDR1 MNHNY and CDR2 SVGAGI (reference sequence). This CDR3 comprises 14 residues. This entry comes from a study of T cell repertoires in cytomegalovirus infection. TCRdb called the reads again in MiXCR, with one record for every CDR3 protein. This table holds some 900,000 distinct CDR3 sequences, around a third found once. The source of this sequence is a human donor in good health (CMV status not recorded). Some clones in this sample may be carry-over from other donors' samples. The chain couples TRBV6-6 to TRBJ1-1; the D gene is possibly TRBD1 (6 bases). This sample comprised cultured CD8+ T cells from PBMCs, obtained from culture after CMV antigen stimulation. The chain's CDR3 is CASILQGFDTEAFF. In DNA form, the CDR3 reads TGTGCCAGCATTCTACAGGGATTCGACACTGAAGCTTTCTTT.